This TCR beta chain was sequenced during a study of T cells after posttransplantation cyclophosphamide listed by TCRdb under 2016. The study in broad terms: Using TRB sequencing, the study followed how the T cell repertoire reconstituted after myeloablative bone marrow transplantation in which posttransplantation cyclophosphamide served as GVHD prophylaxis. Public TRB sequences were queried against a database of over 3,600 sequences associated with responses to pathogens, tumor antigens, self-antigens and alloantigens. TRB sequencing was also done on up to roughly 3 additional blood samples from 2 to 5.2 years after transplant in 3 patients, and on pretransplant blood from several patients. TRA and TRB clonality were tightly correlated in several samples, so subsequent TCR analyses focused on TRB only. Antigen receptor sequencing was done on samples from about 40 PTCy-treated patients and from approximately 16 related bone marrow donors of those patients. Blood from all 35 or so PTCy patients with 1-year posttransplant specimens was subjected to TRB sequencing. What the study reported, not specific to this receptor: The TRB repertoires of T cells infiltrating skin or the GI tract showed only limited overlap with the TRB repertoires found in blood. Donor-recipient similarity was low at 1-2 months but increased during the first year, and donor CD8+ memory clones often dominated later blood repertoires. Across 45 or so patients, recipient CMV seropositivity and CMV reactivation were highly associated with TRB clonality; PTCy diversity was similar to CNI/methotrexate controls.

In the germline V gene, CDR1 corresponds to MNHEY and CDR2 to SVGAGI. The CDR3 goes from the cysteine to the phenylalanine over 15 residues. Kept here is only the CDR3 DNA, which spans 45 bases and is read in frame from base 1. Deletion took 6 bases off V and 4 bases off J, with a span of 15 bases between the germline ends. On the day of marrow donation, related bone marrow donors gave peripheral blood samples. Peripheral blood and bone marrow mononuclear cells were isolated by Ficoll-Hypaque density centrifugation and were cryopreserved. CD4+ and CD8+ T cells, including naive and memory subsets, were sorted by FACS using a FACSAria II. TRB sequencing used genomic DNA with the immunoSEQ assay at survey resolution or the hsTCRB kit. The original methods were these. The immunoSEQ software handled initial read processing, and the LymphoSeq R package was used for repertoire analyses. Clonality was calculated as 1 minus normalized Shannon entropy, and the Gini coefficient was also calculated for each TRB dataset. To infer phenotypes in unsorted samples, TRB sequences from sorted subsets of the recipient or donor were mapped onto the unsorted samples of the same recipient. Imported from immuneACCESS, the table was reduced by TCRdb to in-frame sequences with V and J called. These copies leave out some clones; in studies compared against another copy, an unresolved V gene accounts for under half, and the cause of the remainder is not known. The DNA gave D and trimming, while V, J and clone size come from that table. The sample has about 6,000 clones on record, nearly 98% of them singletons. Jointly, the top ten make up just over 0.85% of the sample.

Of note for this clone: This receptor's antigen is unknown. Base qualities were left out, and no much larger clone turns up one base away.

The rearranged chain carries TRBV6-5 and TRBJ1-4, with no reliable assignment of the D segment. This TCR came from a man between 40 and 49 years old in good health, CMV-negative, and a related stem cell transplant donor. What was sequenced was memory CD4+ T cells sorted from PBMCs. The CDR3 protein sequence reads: CASRSSAIRNEKLFF. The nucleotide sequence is TGTGCCAGCAGGTCCTCAGCGATCCGTAATGAAAAACTGTTTTTT.